This is a list of T cell receptor beta chains from one sample in a study of breast tumors, draining lymph nodes, adjacent tissues. TCRdb used MiXCR to reprocess the multiplex PCR reads, holding one entry per CDR3 protein. Here the sample spans roughly 20,000 distinct CDR3 sequences, more than 25% being singletons. Sequences were obtained from breast tumor tissue. These receptor sequences come from a female donor with breast cancer. Some clones in this sample may be carry-over from other donors' samples. CDR3s include the opening cysteine and the closing phenylalanine or tryptophan. Each record gives: J gene, D gene, clone size, V gene, CDR3 protein, CDR3 DNA. The D gene is left open where the match is weak. Expanded clones are given a class, and other clones once, few, many or no size at all.

J gene: TRBJ2-3; D gene: NA; clone size: NA; V gene: TRBV19; CDR3 protein: CASSDGGRRADTQYF; CDR3 DNA: TGTGCCAGTAGTGACGGGGGCAGGAGGGCAGATACGCAGTATTTT
J gene: TRBJ2-7; D gene: NA; clone size: many; V gene: TRBV28; CDR3 protein: CASSPGRWEQYF; CDR3 DNA: TGTGCCAGCAGCCCCGGACGGTGGGAGCAGTACTTC
J gene: TRBJ1-2; D gene: NA; clone size: many; V gene: TRBV19; CDR3 protein: CASNRDLNPLYGYTF; CDR3 DNA: TGTGCCAGTAATAGGGACCTCAATCCTCTCTATGGCTACACCTTC
J gene: TRBJ1-6; D gene: TRBD1; clone size: many; V gene: TRBV20-1; CDR3 protein: CSAETGGIGSSPLHF; CDR3 DNA: TGCAGTGCTGAAACAGGGGGCATAGGATCCTCACCCCTCCACTTT
J gene: TRBJ2-3; D gene: NA; clone size: many; V gene: TRBV13; CDR3 protein: CASSLGRGLSTDTQYF; CDR3 DNA: TGTGCCAGCAGCTTAGGCCGGGGCCTTAGCACAGATACGCAGTATTTT
J gene: TRBJ2-5; D gene: NA; clone size: many; V gene: TRBV3-1; CDR3 protein: CASSQDEALTQYF; CDR3 DNA: TGTGCCAGCAGCCAAGACGAAGCCCTGACCCAGTACTTC
J gene: TRBJ1-3; D gene: NA; clone size: many; V gene: TRBV7-2; CDR3 protein: CASSLSWGSGNTIYF; CDR3 DNA: TGTGCCAGCAGCTTATCCTGGGGCTCTGGAAACACCATATATTTT
J gene: TRBJ2-1; D gene: TRBD2; clone size: many; V gene: TRBV4-1; CDR3 protein: CASSQETSGRSYNEQFF; CDR3 DNA: TGCGCCAGCAGCCAGGAGACTAGCGGGAGGTCCTACAATGAGCAGTTCTTC
J gene: TRBJ1-2; D gene: TRBD1; clone size: NA; V gene: TRBV29-1; CDR3 protein: CSVEDHLLDRGQGGYTF; CDR3 DNA: TGCAGCGTTGAAGATCACCTATTGGACAGGGGGCAAGGTGGCTACACCTTC
J gene: TRBJ2-7; D gene: TRBD1; clone size: NA; V gene: TRBV12-3/TRBV12-4; CDR3 protein: CASSPRDSSYEQYF; CDR3 DNA: TGTGCCAGCAGTCCCCGGGACAGCTCCTACGAGCAGTACTTC
J gene: TRBJ2-3; D gene: NA; clone size: many; V gene: TRBV3-2; CDR3 protein: CASSPYGAGTDTQYF; CDR3 DNA: TGTGCCAGCAGCCCCTATGGGGCGGGGACAGATACGCAGTATTTT
J gene: TRBJ1-2; D gene: TRBD1; clone size: many; V gene: TRBV20-1; CDR3 protein: CSARDLAGTGIARMYGYTF; CDR3 DNA: TGCAGTGCTAGAGATTTAGCGGGGACAGGGATCGCGAGAATGTATGGCTACACCTTC
J gene: TRBJ2-1; D gene: NA; clone size: few; V gene: TRBV6-2/TRBV6-3; CDR3 protein: CASNNGPSPYNEQFF; CDR3 DNA: TGTGCCAGCAACAACGGCCCTAGCCCCTACAATGAGCAGTTCTTC
J gene: TRBJ1-2; D gene: TRBD1; clone size: many; V gene: TRBV19; CDR3 protein: CASSTLGQRAFYGYTF; CDR3 DNA: TGTGCCAGTAGTACCCTGGGACAGCGCGCTTTCTATGGCTACACCTTC
J gene: TRBJ2-7; D gene: NA; clone size: many; V gene: TRBV28; CDR3 protein: CASSLNYEQYF; CDR3 DNA: TGTGCCAGCAGTTTAAACTACGAGCAGTACTTC
J gene: TRBJ1-4; D gene: NA; clone size: many; V gene: TRBV19; CDR3 protein: CASSKRKHEKLFF; CDR3 DNA: TGTGCCAGTAGTAAACGGAAGCATGAAAAACTGTTTTTT
J gene: TRBJ2-5; D gene: NA; clone size: medium-sized; V gene: TRBV2; CDR3 protein: CAGYTSEQETQYF; CDR3 DNA: TGTGCCGGGTATACAAGCGAACAAGAGACCCAGTACTTC
J gene: TRBJ1-6; D gene: NA; clone size: many; V gene: TRBV11-1; CDR3 protein: CASSYATTRGNNSPLHF; CDR3 DNA: TGTGCCAGCAGCTACGCTACGACCCGGGGGAATAATTCACCCCTCCACTTT
J gene: TRBJ2-6; D gene: NA; clone size: many; V gene: TRBV5-1; CDR3 protein: CASSRGTSTGANVLTF; CDR3 DNA: TGCGCCAGCAGCCGCGGGACCTCGACTGGGGCCAACGTCCTGACTTTC
J gene: TRBJ1-4; D gene: NA; clone size: many; V gene: TRBV5-6; CDR3 protein: CASSFRQVNEKLFF; CDR3 DNA: TGTGCCAGCAGCTTCCGACAGGTTAATGAAAAACTGTTTTTT
J gene: TRBJ2-3; D gene: TRBD2; clone size: few; V gene: TRBV27; CDR3 protein: CASSLVAGGPTDTQYF; CDR3 DNA: TGTGCCAGCAGTTTAGTCGCGGGAGGTCCCACAGATACGCAGTATTTT
J gene: TRBJ1-2; D gene: NA; clone size: many; V gene: TRBV4-1; CDR3 protein: CASSQDLNRELSYGYTF; CDR3 DNA: TGCGCCAGCAGCCAAGATCTAAACCGAGAACTGAGCTATGGCTACACCTTC
J gene: TRBJ2-3; D gene: TRBD1; clone size: many; V gene: TRBV5-5; CDR3 protein: CASSLTYRDRAPDTQYF; CDR3 DNA: TGTGCCAGCAGCTTAACTTACCGGGACAGGGCCCCAGATACGCAGTATTTT
J gene: TRBJ2-7; D gene: NA; clone size: many; V gene: TRBV28; CDR3 protein: CASSLSPGQEQYF; CDR3 DNA: TGTGCCAGCAGTTTATCCCCCGGACAGGAGCAGTACTTC
J gene: TRBJ2-3; D gene: NA; clone size: many; V gene: TRBV11-2; CDR3 protein: CASRGTQVGGTQYF; CDR3 DNA: TGTGCCAGCAGAGGGACCCAGGTTGGCGGTACGCAGTATTTT
J gene: TRBJ2-5; D gene: NA; clone size: many; V gene: TRBV20-1; CDR3 protein: CSARSFLTGQETQYF; CDR3 DNA: TGCAGTGCTAGAAGTTTTCTGACTGGTCAAGAGACCCAGTACTTC
J gene: TRBJ2-3; D gene: TRBD1; clone size: NA; V gene: TRBV10-3; CDR3 protein: CATWTGLTDTQYF; CDR3 DNA: TGTGCCACCTGGACAGGGCTTACAGATACGCAGTATTTT